This entry lists 9 T cell receptor beta chains sequenced from one sample in a study of CD8+CD57+ T cells in acquired aplastic anemia (dated by TCRdb to the late 2010s). TCRdb names Illumina HiSeq 2000 as the instrument used. Genomic DNA was used as template for profiling of TCR beta VDJ combinations and CDR3 sequences. Starting from the raw public reads, TCRdb applied fastp trimming at Q25, assembled clones with MiXCR and retained in-frame beta chains. Each CDR3 protein gets just one entry, which takes the most common genes and DNA from the rows behind it. This sample gives around 200,000 distinct CDR3 sequences in total; roughly 57% of them show up just once. Roughly 29% of the sample is in the top ten clones. Sequenced: sorted CD4+, CD8+, or CD8+CD57+ T cells (not recorded which) from PBMCs. These receptors were obtained from a human donor in good health.

With respect to this clonotype: A much larger clone differs by one base, so this may be a read error. V and J are TRBV27 and TRBJ2-1, with 9 nucleotides matching TRBD1. Germline-derived CDR1 and CDR2 are MNHEY and SMNVEV (reference sequence). The CDR3 loop spans 17 amino acids. V shed 4 bases, J shed 3 bases, and the junction held 10 bases outside the gene matches. The CDR3 sequence is CASSSRRGGQGYNEQFF. In nucleotides, the CDR3 is TGTGCCAGCAGTTCGCGACGAGGGGGACAGGGCTACAATGAGCAGTTCTTC.

V and J are TRBV12-3 or TRBV12-4 and TRBJ1-5; 7 bases match TRBD1. V gave up 7 bases and J gave up 3 bases; unmatched junction bases: 9. The CDR3 loop spans 15 amino acids. The CDR3 region is CASKTRDRPNQPQHF. The CDR3 region has the DNA TGTGCCAGCAAAACGAGGGACAGACCCAATCAGCCCCAGCATTTT.

This clonotype was found a few times. The chain joins TRBV7-9 to TRBJ1-2, with 8 bases matching TRBD1. Per germline, CDR1 SEHNR and CDR2 FQNEAQ (reference sequence). The V and J ends lost 5 bases and 7 bases, in that order; junction bases with no gene match: 12. There are 15 residues in the CDR3. CDR3 nucleotide sequence: TGTGCCAGCAGCGTAACAGGGGGTCCTGAAGCTGGCTACACCTTC. Amino acid sequence: CASSVTGGPEAGYTF.

This clonotype was counted only a few times. Lacking the conserved final phenylalanine or tryptophan, this CDR3 likely reflects a read error. The limits of the CDR3 on the DNA are not certain, so only TCRdb's listed CDR3 is given. The chain recombines TRBV7-2 with TRBJ1-1. Germline CDR1 is SGHTA and CDR2 is FQGNSA. The CDR3 comprises 11 residues, both ends counted. The CDR3 here is CASSLYAEFKL.

This chain connects TRBV5-6 to TRBJ2-5, with D possibly called TRBD1 or TRBD2 (5 bases each). The germline V gene has CDR1 SGHDT and CDR2 YYEEEE. The CDR3 is made up of 18 amino acids. The V and J ends lost 0 bases and 4 bases respectively, with 22 bases between them. This chain's CDR3 is CASSLASRVGPLLETQYF. The CDR3 bases are TGTGCCAGCAGCTTGGCTAGCAGGGTGGGTCCGTTACTAGAGACCCAGTACTTC.

This clonotype showed up just a few times. One end of the junction is discordant with germline, which a read error may explain. V gene TRBV24-1 combines with J gene TRBJ2-3; D is undetermined. CDR1 KGHDR and CDR2 SFDVKD come from the germline V gene. This CDR3 is built from 12 residues. CDR3 DNA: TGTGCCACTAGTGATGCTTGGGATACGCAGTATTTT. Translation gives CATSDAWDTQYF.

This sequence joins TRBV20-1 and TRBJ1-3, with D unresolved. The CDR3 loop spans 12 amino acids. Per germline, CDR1 DFQATT and CDR2 SNEGSKA (reference sequence). V lost 1 base to trimming and J lost 4 bases, with 5 bases between them. CDR3 coding DNA: TGCAGTGCTAGAGGTGGGGGAAACACCATATATTTT. Translated, it gives CSARGGGNTIYF.

The rearrangement uses TRBV18 and TRBJ1-5; D uncertain. CDR1 KGHSH and CDR2 LQKENI come from the germline V gene. The V end lost 6 bases, the J end lost 0 bases, and 15 bases lay between the germline ends. This CDR3 spans 16 amino acids. The CDR3 DNA is TGTGCCAGCTCGCAGTCCGGGGTGGGTAGCAATCAGCCCCAGCATTTT. This sequence encodes CASSQSGVGSNQPQHF.

The rearrangement links TRBV7-6 to TRBJ2-7, with a tentative D call TRBD1 (6 bases). This CDR3 is built from 13 residues. The germline V gene has CDR1 SGHVS and CDR2 FNYEAQ. V was pared by 5 bases and J by 2 bases, with 10 bases between. DNA of the CDR3: TGTGCCAGCAGCAGGGGGTACCCCTACGAGCAGTACTTC. Protein sequence: CASSRGYPYEQYF. Full variable domain (missing parts from reference TRBV7-6 and TRBJ2-7): GAGVSQSPRYKVTKRGQDVALRCDPISGHVSLYWYRQALGQGPEFLTYFNYEAQQDKSGLPNDRFSAERPEGSISTLTIQRTEQRDSAMYRCASSRGYPYEQYFGPGTRLTVT.